This TCR beta chain was profiled in a study of post-analysis software for immune sequencing data. Study-wide context: In terms of disease course, relapsing-remitting, secondary progressive and progressive-relapsing multiple sclerosis were included. Study-level findings and limits: Controls had lower frequencies than patients of a handful of TRBV segments, which included TRBV5-6, TRBV5-1 and TRBV20-1.

Tagging with unique molecular identifiers was a feature of the TCR beta cDNA libraries. TCRdb re-called the PCR reads with MiXCR, one entry per CDR3 protein. This repertoire shows approximately 150,000 distinct CDR3 sequences, approximately 30% found once; its top ten account for about 1.6%. The table lists this clonotype with a few counts. Its target is unknown. Trimming removed 1 base from V and 0 bases from J; junction bases left unmatched: 4. Germline loops: CDR1 SGHTA, CDR2 FQGNSA. This CDR3 comprises 16 residues. This clonotype was obtained from a girl between 10 and 17 years old with multiple sclerosis. The material sequenced was blood. J is TRBJ2-3 and V is TRBV7-2; the match to TRBD2 covers 7 bases. CDR3 loop: CASSLERAGSTDTQYF. The CDR3 nucleotides are TGTGCCAGCAGCTTAGAACGAGCGGGGAGCACAGATACGCAGTATTTT.